A selection of T cell receptor beta chains follows, all from one sample in a study of response to subunit inactivated influenza vaccine. MiXCR was run by TCRdb on the RT-PCR reads, yielding one entry per CDR3 protein. The repertoire holds under 200,000 distinct CDR3 sequences, with about 10% as singletons. The starting material was CD8+ T cells sorted from PBMCs, obtained less than 25 months after vaccination. These receptors were collected from a man aged 45 to 75 who received an inactivated influenza vaccine. Each CDR3 is given with its conserved first and last residue. Fields, in order: J gene, V gene, clone size, D gene, CDR3 DNA, CDR3 protein. D genes are given only for firm matches. Rows give clone size only sometimes, using once, few, many, or a class for an expanded clone.

TRBJ1-2 | TRBV19 | few | - | TGTGCCAGTAGTATTGGGGGAACGGGGAACTATGGCTACACCTTC | CASSIGGTGNYGYTF
TRBJ2-7 | TRBV20-1 | - | - | TGCAGTGCTACTGAAGGGGGGGGAGCCTACGAGCAGTACTTC | CSATEGGGAYEQYF
TRBJ2-7 | TRBV4-3 | - | TRBD2 | TGCGCCAGCAGCCCAGGGACTAGCGGGCACTACGAGCAGTACTTC | CASSPGTSGHYEQYF
TRBJ2-5 | TRBV4-3 | - | TRBD2 | TGCGCCAGCAGCCAAGATCCGCGGGAGTGGGAGACCCAGTACTTC | CASSQDPREWETQYF
TRBJ2-7 | TRBV11-2 | - | TRBD1 | TGTGCCAGCAGTTCTGACAGGGCTTCCTACGAGCAGTACTTC | CASSSDRASYEQYF
TRBJ1-1 | TRBV5-1 | - | TRBD1 | TGCGCCAGCAGCCCTCAGGGGGCAACTTTCATGAACACTGAAGCTTTCTTT | CASSPQGATFMNTEAFF
TRBJ1-2 | TRBV27 | many | - | TGTGCCAGCAGTTTGAGCCCCCCACAGAATGGCTACACCTTC | CASSLSPPQNGYTF
TRBJ2-4 | TRBV11-2 | once | TRBD2 | TGTGCCAGCAGCGTTAGCGGGGGGTACGACAAAAACATTCAGTACTTC | CASSVSGGYDKNIQYF
TRBJ2-2 | TRBV9 | - | - | TGTGCCAGCAGCGTAGATCCGGGAGACACCGGGGAGCTGTTTTTT | CASSVDPGDTGELFF
TRBJ1-5 | TRBV12-3/TRBV12-4 | - | TRBD1 | TGTGCCAGCAGTTTAGGGCAGGGGGGGCCCCAGCATTTT | CASSLGQGGPQHF
TRBJ1-1 | TRBV9 | - | - | TGTGCCAGCAGCGTAGAGTCAGGTATGAACACTGAAGCTTTCTTT | CASSVESGMNTEAFF
TRBJ2-1 | TRBV20-1 | few | - | TGCAGTGCTAGAGTTCCCCGAGGACTGGGCTCCTACAATGAGCAGTTCTTC | CSARVPRGLGSYNEQFF
TRBJ2-3 | TRBV24-1 | few | - | TGTGCCACCAGTGATCCCCCCAGGACGAACACAGATACGCAGTATTTT | CATSDPPRTNTDTQYF
TRBJ2-7 | TRBV3-1 | few | - | TGTGCCAGCAGCCAAGACGGGGGAGTCGAGCAGTACTTC | CASSQDGGVEQYF
TRBJ1-1 | TRBV7-9 | - | - | TGTGCCAGCAGCCGTCCCCTAGACCGCCGGGAAGCTTTCTTT | CASSRPLDRREAFF
TRBJ2-7 | TRBV6-5 | many | - | TGTGCCAGCAGTTACTCGTACGCTTACGAGCAGTACTTC | CASSYSYAYEQYF
TRBJ2-3 | TRBV14 | - | - | TGTGCCAGCAGGGATGGAGGACAAGATACGCAGTATTTT | CASRDGGQDTQYF